The 29 T cell receptor beta chains given below trace back to one sample, sequenced in a study of shared clonotypes between healthy human individuals. Generated by immunoSEQ multiplex PCR, the TCRdb table keeps only in-frame clones and is missing some. The repertoire holds about 2.4 million clones, with over 85% as singletons. The specimen was naive CD4+ T cells from PBMCs. As to subset: CD45RA+ positively selected. These receptors were taken from a man between 18 and 35 years old in good health. Some clones in this sample may be carry-over from other donors' samples.

About this clone itself: This sample also contains other DNA sequences that code for the same CDR3. The rearrangement joins TRBV5-1 to TRBJ2-3; 9 nucleotides line up with TRBD2. Germline values: CDR1 SGHRS, CDR2 YFSETQ. V was clipped by 3 bases and J by 1 base; unmatched bases: 3. This CDR3 contains 15 residues. Written as DNA, the CDR3 is TGCGCCAGCAGCTCGCGGACTAGCGGCACAGATACGCAGTATTTT. Its translation: CASSSRTSGTDTQYF. The whole variable domain, filled in from reference TRBV5-1 and TRBJ2-3, reads KAGVTQTPRYLIKTRGQQVTLSCSPISGHRSVSWYQQTPGQGLQFLFEYFSETQRNKGNFPGRFSGRQFSNSRSEMNVSTLELGDSALYLCASSSRTSGTDTQYFGPGTRLTVL.

As concerns this clone: This specimen includes other DNA sequences encoding the same CDR3. The gene calls are TRBV30 and TRBJ1-2, with 7 nucleotides matching TRBD1. J was trimmed by 8 bases and V by 0 bases; bases with no gene match: 6. Per the germline V gene, CDR1 is GTSNPN and CDR2 is SVGIG (reference sequence). This CDR3 comprises 13 residues. CDR3 coding DNA: TGTGCCTGGAGTGTTACAGGGGCAGGGGGCTACACCTTC. This encodes CAWSVTGAGGYTF.

A word on this clone: The same CDR3 can be traced to other DNA sequences in this sample. This chain connects TRBV9 to TRBJ2-6, with D hard to call. The germline CDR1 and CDR2 sequences are SGDLS and YYNGEE. V was pared by 0 bases and J by 4 bases, with 2 bases between. The CDR3 loop spans 13 amino acids. The CDR3 loop reads CASSVGGANVLTF. In DNA form, the CDR3 reads TGTGCCAGCAGCGTAGGCGGGGCCAACGTCCTGACTTTC. The variable domain in full, completed from reference TRBV9 and TRBJ2-6, reads DSGVTQTPKHLITATGQRVTLRCSPRSGDLSVYWYQQSLDQGLQFLIQYYNGEERAKGNILERFSAQQFPDLHSELNLSSLELGDSALYFCASSVGGANVLTFGAGSRLTVL.

The gene calls are TRBV6-6 and TRBJ2-1; D tentatively fits TRBD1 or TRBD2 (6 bases each). Germline CDR1 is MNHNY and CDR2 is SVGAGI (reference sequence). The CDR3 spans 12 residues. V was trimmed by 2 bases and J by 10 bases, leaving 9 bases between them. CDR3 sequence: CASSYRGREQFF. CDR3 coding DNA: TGTGCCAGCAGTTACCGGGGGCGGGAGCAGTTCTTC.

The chain couples TRBV10-2 to TRBJ2-1; 10 bases are a match to TRBD2. Trimming took 3 bases from V and 8 from J; bases not matched to a gene: 4. Germline V gives CDR1 WSHSY, CDR2 SAAADI. The CDR3 runs to 14 residues. This chain's CDR3 is CASSESGRVHEQFF. CDR3 DNA: TGCGCCAGCAGTGAAAGCGGGAGGGTGCATGAGCAGTTCTTC.

The V gene is TRBV2, the J gene TRBJ2-1; maybe TRBD2 (5 bases). Between the trimmed V and J ends, which lost 7 bases and 0 bases, there was a span of 19 bases. Germline-derived CDR1 and CDR2 are SNHLY and FYNNEI. This CDR3 contains 17 residues. CDR3 amino acids: CASKFYGGPSSYNEQFF. The CDR3, as DNA: TGTGCCAGCAAGTTTTATGGCGGGCCTTCCTCCTACAATGAGCAGTTCTTC.

V and J are TRBV18 and TRBJ2-5, with TRBD2 matching 8 bases. In germline, CDR1 is KGHSH, CDR2 LQKENI. The CDR3 is made up of 17 amino acids. Trimming removed 3 bases from V and 1 base from J; junction bases left unmatched: 10. CDR3 bases: TGTGCCAGCTCACCCCTCAAGGTAGCGGGATTCCAAGAGACCCAGTACTTC. This gives the protein CASSPLKVAGFQETQYF. Looking up the rest from reference TRBV18 and TRBJ2-5 gives the full variable domain: NAGVMQNPRHLVRRRGQEARLRCSPMKGHSHVYWYRQLPEEGLKFMVYLQKENIIDESGMPKERFSAEFPKEGPSILRIQQVVRGDSAAYFCASSPLKVAGFQETQYFGPGTRLLVL.

The rearrangement joins TRBV29-1 to TRBJ2-7; D possibly corresponds to TRBD2 (6 bases). V lost 6 bases and J lost 1, with 16 bases in between. This CDR3 contains 14 residues. In germline, CDR1 is SQVTM, CDR2 ANQGSEA. This CDR3 is CSVTAWAGSYEQYF. CDR3 nucleotides: TGCAGCGTGACGGCTTGGGCGGGGTCCTACGAGCAGTACTTC.

This clone was observed once. The genes are TRBV28 and TRBJ2-1; 8 bases map to TRBD1. This CDR3 comprises 15 residues. From germline, CDR1 is MDHEN and CDR2 SYDVKM. V lost 5 bases, J lost 2 bases, and 5 bases stayed unmatched. The CDR3 spells CASSPRTGTYNEQFF. CDR3 bases: TGTGCCAGCAGTCCCCGGACAGGGACCTACAATGAGCAGTTCTTC.

The rearrangement uses TRBV4-2 and TRBJ2-1, with 11 bases lining up with TRBD2. This CDR3 comprises 17 residues. Trimming took 3 bases from V and 9 from J; bases not matched to a gene: 13. CDR1 and CDR2 (germline): LGHNA, YNFKEQ. The CDR3: CASSQGSTSGKVGEQFF. The DNA of the CDR3 is TGTGCCAGCAGCCAGGGTTCGACTAGCGGGAAGGTTGGTGAGCAGTTCTTC.

The chain joins TRBV28 to TRBJ2-3, with a weak D call TRBD2 (6 bases). The CDR3 runs to 16 residues. V was shortened by 10 bases and J by 0 bases, with 20 bases between the two germline ends. The germline V gene encodes CDR1 MDHEN and CDR2 SYDVKM. The CDR3 is CATEGSGTSSTDTQYF. Here the CDR3 DNA reads TGTGCCACCGAGGGGTCCGGGACTTCTAGCACAGATACGCAGTATTTT.

This chain joins TRBV28 and TRBJ1-1, with D perhaps matching TRBD1 (5 bases). This CDR3 spans 15 amino acids. The germline V gene encodes CDR1 MDHEN and CDR2 SYDVKM. Between the trimmed V and J ends, which lost 3 bases and 5 bases, there was a span of 16 bases. This chain's CDR3 is CASSFIDPGRTEAFF. The CDR3 nucleotides are TGTGCCAGCAGTTTCATCGATCCAGGGCGGACTGAAGCTTTCTTT. Complete variable domain (other parts from reference TRBV28 and TRBJ1-1): DVKVTQSSRYLVKRTGEKVFLECVQDMDHENMFWYRQDPGLGLRLIYFSYDVKMKEKGDIPEGYSVSREKKERFSLILESASTNQTSMYLCASSFIDPGRTEAFFGQGTRLTVV.

The chain has TRBV14 and TRBJ1-1; D ambiguous. Trimming cost V 2 bases and J 5 bases, with 6 bases left between them. CDR1 is SGHDN, CDR2 FVKESK, per germline. This CDR3 contains 12 residues. In DNA form, the CDR3 reads TGTGCCAGCAGCCAATCCCGGACTGAAGCTTTCTTT. Protein product: CASSQSRTEAFF.

This chain links TRBV5-1 with TRBJ2-3; D possibly uses TRBD1 or TRBD2 (5 bases each). Per the germline V gene, CDR1 is SGHRS and CDR2 is YFSETQ. The ends were cut back, 2 bases at V and 3 bases at J, with 16 bases in the middle. The CDR3 runs 16 residues. CDR3 sequence (DNA): TGCGCCAGCAGCTTCGTGGGACGTGGGGCGACAGATACGCAGTATTTT. It encodes CASSFVGRGATDTQYF.

Comment on this clone: Other DNA sequences in the sample encode the same CDR3. This chain connects TRBV7-2 to TRBJ2-3, with D hard to call. CDR3 length: 12 amino acids. V shed 4 bases and J shed 5 bases, with 7 bases lying between them. CDR1 is SGHTA, CDR2 FQGNSA, per germline. This CDR3 reads CASSSTLDTQYF. As DNA, the CDR3 is TGTGCCAGCAGCTCAACGTTAGATACGCAGTATTTT.

As to this clone: Other DNA sequences in the same sample also yield this CDR3. This rearrangement joins TRBV18 to TRBJ2-3, with a possible D match to TRBD1 (5 bases). CDR1 is KGHSH, CDR2 LQKENI, per germline. Trimming stripped 1 base from V and 4 bases from J, with 9 bases between. This CDR3 is 14 amino acids long. In nucleotides, the CDR3 is TGTGCCAGCTCACCACTAGGGGCGGCAGATACGCAGTATTTT. This translates into CASSPLGAADTQYF.

V and J are TRBV18 and TRBJ1-2, with no clear D. CDR1 is KGHSH and CDR2 is LQKENI in the germline V gene. The CDR3 is 17 amino acids. V dropped 3 bases and J dropped 6 bases, with 23 bases sitting between them. The CDR3 DNA is TGTGCCAGCTCACCGGACGGTTACGAGGGATCCGGAGATGGCTACACCTTC. Protein sequence: CASSPDGYEGSGDGYTF.

The chain is built from TRBV19 and TRBJ1-2, with no clear D. Trimming stripped 8 bases from V and 5 bases from J, with 9 bases between. The germline V gene encodes CDR1 LNHDA and CDR2 SQIVND (reference sequence). The CDR3 sequence is 11 residues long. The CDR3 loop reads CASADGYGYTF. CDR3 nucleotides: TGTGCCAGTGCGGACGGATATGGCTACACCTTC.

The V and J genes are TRBV7-3 and TRBJ2-7; the match to TRBD1 covers 9 bases. This CDR3 has 14 amino acids. Germline CDR1 reads SGHTA; CDR2 reads FQGTGA. The junction had 4 bases not matched to a gene; V was cut back by 2 bases and J by 5 bases. The CDR3 loop is CASSLGTGRDEQYF. The DNA for the CDR3 is TGTGCCAGCAGCTTAGGGACAGGGAGGGACGAGCAGTACTTC.

The chain combines TRBV5-1 with TRBJ2-1; D is possibly TRBD1 (5 bases). The CDR3 extends over 14 amino acids. CDR1 is SGHRS and CDR2 is YFSETQ in the germline V gene. Trimming left V 0 bases short and J 7 bases short, with 11 bases between. The CDR3 loop reads CASSLVPGRNEQFF. The CDR3 DNA is TGCGCCAGCAGCTTGGTTCCAGGGCGAAATGAGCAGTTCTTC.

This rearrangement joins TRBV5-1 to TRBJ2-1; a weak D match, TRBD2 (5 bases). V was pared by 0 bases and J by 9 bases, with 13 bases between. CDR3 length: 14 amino acids. Germline CDR1 is SGHRS and CDR2 is YFSETQ. The CDR3 DNA sequence: TGCGCCAGCAGCTTGGATCTAGCCAGCGGTGAGCAGTTCTTC. Its translation is CASSLDLASGEQFF.

The chain carries TRBV10-3 and TRBJ2-1, with D perhaps matching TRBD2 (5 bases). This CDR3 is 13 amino acids long. The V and J ends lost 1 base and 8 bases respectively, with 9 bases between them. Looked up from germline, CDR1 is ENHRY and CDR2 is SYGVKD. Here the CDR3 DNA reads TGTGCCATCAGTGAGTGGCTAGCCTATGAGCAGTTCTTC. Its protein product is CAISEWLAYEQFF.

The rearrangement uses TRBV6-1 and TRBJ1-2, with TRBD1 as a possible D gene (6 bases). Trimming left V 2 bases short and J 2 bases short, with 12 bases between. CDR3 length: 15 residues. Germline V gene data show CDR1 as MNHNS and CDR2 as SASEGT. In DNA, the CDR3 is TGTGCCAGCAGTGAACGAGGGGGGCGGAACTATGGCTACACCTTC. It codes for CASSERGGRNYGYTF.

This clone was detected only once. The genes are TRBV30 and TRBJ2-1, with 13 bases that match TRBD2. Unmatched junction bases numbered 5, after V lost 4 bases and J lost 8 bases. The CDR3 runs 14 residues. Germline CDR1 GTSNPN, CDR2 SVGIG (reference sequence). The CDR3: CAWKRTSGSYEQFF. The CDR3 bases are TGTGCCTGGAAAAGGACTAGCGGGAGTTATGAGCAGTTCTTC.

The chain uses TRBV18 and TRBJ1-1; D remains unclear. Germline CDR1 KGHSH, CDR2 LQKENI. V gave up 3 bases and J gave up 4 bases, with 18 bases separating them. The CDR3 has 16 residues. CDR3 DNA sequence: TGTGCCAGCTCACCTCTCGTTCCACGTGTGAGCACTGAAGCTTTCTTT. Translating gives CASSPLVPRVSTEAFF.

The chain links TRBV11-3 to TRBJ2-1; possibly TRBD2 for D (6 bases). CDR3 length: 11 amino acids. Germline assignment: CDR1 SGHNT and CDR2 YENEEA. The germline V and J ends were trimmed by 5 bases and 8 bases, with 7 bases remaining between them. CDR3: CASSRGYEQFF. The CDR3 DNA is TGTGCCAGCAGCCGGGGGTATGAGCAGTTCTTC. The full variable domain, its missing parts supplied by reference TRBV11-3 and TRBJ2-1, is EAGVVQSPRYKIIEKKQPVAFWCNPISGHNTLYWYLQNLGQGPELLIRYENEEAVDDSQLPKDRFSAERLKGVDSTLKIQPAELGDSAVYLCASSRGYEQFFGPGTRLTVL.

The chain is built from TRBV14 and TRBJ1-2; 7 bases map to TRBD1. The germline gives CDR1 SGHDN, CDR2 FVKESK. The J segment lost 5 bases and the V segment lost 3 bases, leaving 6 bases of the junction unmatched. This CDR3 has 14 residues. CDR3 coding DNA: TGTGCCAGCAGCCAGGTTGCAGGGGGTTATGGCTACACCTTC. Translation: CASSQVAGGYGYTF.

This chain connects TRBV4-3 to TRBJ1-1; TRBD1 aligns across 7 bases. The ends lost 2 bases at V and 1 base at J; junction bases unmatched: 7. Germline V gene lookup returns CDR1 LGHNA and CDR2 YSLEER. The CDR3 loop spans 16 amino acids. CDR3 in amino acids: CASSQSLDRQNTEAFF. The DNA of the CDR3 is TGCGCCAGCAGCCAAAGCCTGGACAGGCAGAACACTGAAGCTTTCTTT.

The chain is built from TRBV10-1 and TRBJ1-5; tentatively, D is TRBD1 (5 bases). CDR3 size: 14 residues. Trimming removed 0 bases at V and 6 bases at J, with 9 bases between. Germline V gene lookup returns CDR1 WNHNN and CDR2 SYGVQD (reference sequence). The CDR3 spells CASSESAGFQPQHF. The CDR3 DNA sequence: TGCGCCAGCAGTGAGTCTGCAGGGTTTCAGCCCCAGCATTTT.